Listed below are T cell receptor beta chains from one sample, sequenced in a study of T cell responses to AZD1222 COVID-19 vaccine. The repertoire was sequenced with immunoSEQ multiplex PCR; TCRdb's copy has only in-frame clones and lacks some. The table lists some 120,000 clones, over 85% of them singletons. The sequencing here drew on peripheral blood, taken on day 0 of AZD1222 vaccination. The receptor set was obtained from an adult in good health. CDR3s include the opening cysteine and the closing phenylalanine or tryptophan. The D gene is left open where the match is weak. Not every row has a clone size; where given, it reads once, few, many or a size class.

>TRBJ2-4|TRBD2|-|TRBV5-6
TGTGCCAGCAGCTTGGCCCCCCCGACGTCGGGGGGCATTCAGTACTTC
CASSLAPPTSGGIQYF
>TRBJ1-6|-|-|TRBV30
TGTGCCTGGAGTGTATGGAAGGGGGCCCTCCACTTT
CAWSVWKGALHF
>TRBJ1-1|-|-|TRBV7-2
TGTGCCAGCAGCTTAGTTTTACCAGGGAGCCCTGAAGCTTTCTTT
CASSLVLPGSPEAFF
>TRBJ1-3|TRBD1|-|TRBV19
TGTGCCAGTAGAAAATGGACAGGGAGCTCTGGAAACACCATATATTTT
CASRKWTGSSGNTIYF
>TRBJ1-4|-|-|TRBV7-9
TGTGCCAGCAGCCCCGACAGGTCTACTAATGAAAAACTGTTTTTT
CASSPDRSTNEKLFF
>TRBJ2-2|TRBD2|once|TRBV24-1
TGTGCCACCAGTGATAGTGGGACTACAAACACCGGGGAGCTGTTTTTT
CATSDSGTTNTGELFF
>TRBJ1-3|-|-|TRBV18
TGTGCCAGCTCACCCACTAGTGGCTCTGGAAACACCATATATTTT
CASSPTSGSGNTIYF
>TRBJ2-1|-|-|TRBV6-5
TGTGCCAGCAGTTCGCCGGGACGGGGTGCCTACAATGAGCAGTTCTTC
CASSSPGRGAYNEQFF
>TRBJ1-4|-|-|TRBV28
TGTGCCAGCGGGGGATATTTGGCAACTAATGAAAAACTGTTTTTT
CASGGYLATNEKLFF
>TRBJ2-3|-|-|TRBV3-1/TRBV3-2
TGTGCCAGCAGCCAACAGTCATGGGGTTCGCAGTATTTT
CASSQQSWGSQYF
>TRBJ1-3|TRBD1|-|TRBV9
TGTGCCAGCAGCGTAGCTCGGCAGGGGGTTGGAAACACCATATATTTT
CASSVARQGVGNTIYF
>TRBJ1-1|-|-|TRBV11-2
TGTGCCAGCAGCGTGGTTTTAGCGTTTGAAGCTTTCTTT
CASSVVLAFEAFF
>TRBJ1-3|-|-|TRBV6-5
TGTGCCACCAGGAGTGCCTCTGGAAACACCATATATTTT
CATRSASGNTIYF
>TRBJ2-7|TRBD2|-|TRBV20-1
TGCAGTGCTAGTCACGCTAGCGGCTCATCCTACGAGCAGTACTTC
CSASHASGSSYEQYF
>TRBJ2-7|-|-|TRBV7-7
TGTGCTAGCAGCTTAGCACCGGGAGAGGGCTACGAGCAGTACTTC
CASSLAPGEGYEQYF
>TRBJ1-2|TRBD1|-|TRBV10-2
TGCGCCAGCAGGGGGACAGACGCTAACTATGGCTACACCTTC
CASRGTDANYGYTF
>TRBJ1-3|-|once|TRBV13
TGTGCCAGCAGCTTAACAGGGCTGGAAAACACCATATATTTT
CASSLTGLENTIYF
>TRBJ1-5|-|-|TRBV5-1
TGCGCCAGCAGCTGGGGGGGCAGTCAGCCCCAGCATTTT
CASSWGGSQPQHF
>TRBJ1-6|TRBD1|-|TRBV5-1
TGCGCCAGCAGTCACCAGGGGGCGCTCGGTTCACCCCTCCACTTT
CASSHQGALGSPLHF
>TRBJ1-3|-|once|TRBV4-1
TGCGCCAGCAGCCAAGAACCGGTAGGGGGTAGTGGTTCTGGAAACACCATATATTTT
CASSQEPVGGSGSGNTIYF
>TRBJ2-1|-|once|TRBV6-5
TGTGCCAGCACGTTGGGGGTACCCCCCTACAATGAGCAGTTCTTC
CASTLGVPPYNEQFF
>TRBJ2-7|TRBD1|-|TRBV5-8
TGTGCCAGCAGCTTGGACGGACAGGGTCGCTACGAGCAGTACTTC
CASSLDGQGRYEQYF
>TRBJ1-1|-|few|TRBV5-4
TGTGCCAGCAGCTTTCCGGGGGCAATGAACACTGAAGCTTTCTTT
CASSFPGAMNTEAFF
>TRBJ1-3|-|-|TRBV19
TGTGCCAGTAGTATCTTTTCAGCAGGGGAAGGAAACACCATATATTTT
CASSIFSAGEGNTIYF
>TRBJ1-2|-|few|TRBV5-4
TGTGCCAGCAGCCCAAACAAGGGACTAAGCTATGGCTACACCTTC
CASSPNKGLSYGYTF
>TRBJ1-2|TRBD1|-|TRBV28
TGTGCCAGCAGTTCTGGGGGGACAGGGGGAAAGTACTGGGGCTACACCTTC
CASSSGGTGGKYWGYTF